A selection of T cell receptor beta chains follows, all from one sample in a study of blood T cell repertoires in COVID-19. This table comes from immunoSEQ multiplex PCR, and its TCRdb copy is limited to in-frame clones, with some not included. The sample has approximately 180,000 clones; more than 75% are singletons. Sequences were obtained from PBMCs or T cells enriched from blood (not recorded which). Receptor source: a human donor with acute COVID-19. The donor label of this sample is uncertain. Both conserved end residues are part of each CDR3. Each record gives: D gene, V gene, clone size, J gene, CDR3 protein, CDR3 DNA. The D gene is left open where the match is weak. The size field is filled for only some rows; it gives once, few, many or a size class.

-	TRBV24-1	-	TRBJ2-5	CATSDSGKSWETQYF	TGTGCCACCAGTGATTCGGGGAAGTCTTGGGAGACCCAGTACTTC
-	TRBV28	-	TRBJ1-4	CASSFLPTNEKLFF	TGTGCCAGCAGTTTCCTCCCGACTAATGAAAAACTGTTTTTT
-	TRBV30	-	TRBJ2-3	CAWSVFSSTDTQYF	TGTGCCTGGAGTGTCTTCTCTAGCACAGATACGCAGTATTTT
-	TRBV30	-	TRBJ2-7	CAWTDSTPYEQYF	TGTGCCTGGACGGACTCCACTCCCTACGAGCAGTACTTC
-	TRBV6-6	-	TRBJ1-2	CASSLASDRRKVTF	TGTGCCAGCAGCCTCGCCAGCGACAGGCGGAAAGTTACCTTC
-	TRBV28	-	TRBJ2-1	CASRSIRTASYNEQFF	TGTGCCAGCAGGAGCATAAGGACAGCTTCCTACAATGAGCAGTTCTTC
-	TRBV12-5	once	TRBJ1-2	CASGGEKGGGAGNYGYTF	TGTGCTAGTGGTGGAGAAAAGGGAGGAGGCGCCGGTAACTATGGCTACACCTTC
-	TRBV3-1/TRBV3-2	-	TRBJ2-7	CASGTQPYYEQYF	TGTGCCAGCGGAACACAGCCGTACTACGAGCAGTACTTC
TRBD1	TRBV5-4	-	TRBJ1-3	CASSSTGVGNTIYF	TGTGCCAGCAGCTCGACAGGGGTTGGAAACACCATATATTTT
-	TRBV30	-	TRBJ2-3	CAWRQGVWTDTQYF	TGTGCCTGGAGGCAGGGTGTATGGACAGATACGCAGTATTTT
TRBD1	TRBV4-1	-	TRBJ2-2	CASSQGQGNNGELFF	TGCGCCAGCAGCCAAGGACAGGGTAATAACGGGGAGCTGTTTTTT
TRBD1	TRBV5-4	-	TRBJ1-2	CATLEQGGGYTF	TGTGCCACCCTAGAACAGGGGGGTGGCTACACCTTC
TRBD1	TRBV19	-	TRBJ1-1	CASVGQGPTEAFF	TGTGCCAGCGTCGGACAGGGACCCACTGAAGCTTTCTTT
TRBD1	TRBV7-2	-	TRBJ1-1	CASSRDSLNTEAFF	TGTGCCAGCAGTCGGGACAGTCTAAACACTGAAGCTTTCTTT
-	TRBV6-5	-	TRBJ1-2	CASRSEADYGYTF	TGTGCCAGCAGATCAGAAGCGGACTATGGCTACACCTTC
TRBD2	TRBV11-3	-	TRBJ2-2	CASSVGTSGTGELFF	TGTGCCAGCAGCGTTGGGACTAGCGGCACCGGGGAGCTGTTTTTT
-	TRBV7-2	-	TRBJ1-5	CASSLAGSSLSNQPQHF	TGTGCCAGCAGCTTAGCGGGCAGCTCCCTGAGCAATCAGCCCCAGCATTTT
-	TRBV5-1	-	TRBJ2-5	CASSLGPGYQETQYF	TGCGCCAGCAGCTTGGGGCCAGGGTACCAAGAGACCCAGTACTTC
-	TRBV10-3	-	TRBJ1-6	CAISESDAGRRNSPLHF	TGTGCCATCAGTGAGTCCGATGCGGGACGCAGAAATTCACCCCTCCACTTT
TRBD2	TRBV5-1	-	TRBJ2-1	CASSFTSGSSYNEQFF	TGCGCCAGCAGCTTTACTAGCGGGAGCTCCTACAATGAGCAGTTCTTC
TRBD1	TRBV19	-	TRBJ2-7	CASSPGQGFDEQYF	TGTGCCAGTAGCCCGGGACAGGGCTTCGACGAGCAGTACTTC
-	TRBV5-1	-	TRBJ2-5	CASSPGGAEETQYF	TGCGCCAGCAGCCCAGGAGGAGCGGAAGAGACCCAGTACTTC
-	TRBV24-1	-	TRBJ1-5	CATRTSGGNQPQHF	TGTGCCACCAGGACATCGGGGGGCAATCAGCCCCAGCATTTT
-	TRBV5-6	few	TRBJ1-2	CASRSIMGAGYTF	TGTGCCAGCAGGTCCATAATGGGGGCCGGCTACACCTTC
TRBD2	TRBV11-2	-	TRBJ2-7	CASSTGGLEVEQYF	TGTGCCAGCAGTACGGGGGGGCTTGAAGTCGAGCAGTACTTC
TRBD2	TRBV25-1	once	TRBJ2-3	CASSPRGGGATSTDTQYF	TGTGCCAGCAGTCCGCGGGGCGGGGGGGCTACTAGCACAGATACGCAGTATTTT
TRBD2	TRBV9	-	TRBJ2-5	CASSALGGSETQYF	TGTGCCAGCAGCGCCCTGGGGGGGTCCGAGACCCAGTACTTC
TRBD1	TRBV7-9	-	TRBJ2-1	CASSPLVRTGGINEQFF	TGTGCCAGCAGCCCTCTCGTACGCACAGGGGGCATTAATGAGCAGTTCTTC
-	TRBV10-1	-	TRBJ1-1	CASMRGSEAFF	TGCGCCAGCATGAGGGGGAGTGAAGCTTTCTTT
TRBD1	TRBV18	-	TRBJ2-1	CASSPNLDRGRPEQFF	TGTGCCAGCTCACCTAACCTGGACAGGGGGCGACCTGAGCAGTTCTTC
-	TRBV27	-	TRBJ1-1	CASSLRGPKNTEAFF	TGTGCCAGCAGTTTAAGGGGTCCAAAGAACACTGAAGCTTTCTTT
-	TRBV7-6	once	TRBJ2-5	CASSFQGGGETQYF	TGTGCCAGCAGCTTTCAGGGGGGCGGGGAGACCCAGTACTTC
TRBD2	TRBV20-1	-	TRBJ2-7	CSASDLAGRSYEQYF	TGCAGTGCTAGTGACCTAGCGGGGAGATCCTACGAGCAGTACTTC
TRBD2	TRBV18	-	TRBJ2-5	CASRVSGAQETQYF	TGTGCCAGCCGGGTTAGCGGGGCCCAAGAGACCCAGTACTTC
-	TRBV6-5	-	TRBJ1-2	CASSPRVFGYGYTF	TGTGCCAGCAGCCCCAGGGTATTTGGCTATGGCTACACCTTC
-	TRBV19	-	TRBJ1-5	CASMQGNQPQHF	TGTGCCAGTATGCAGGGCAATCAGCCCCAGCATTTT
-	TRBV5-1	-	TRBJ1-4	CASSENRNEKLFF	TGCGCCAGCAGCGAAAACAGGAATGAAAAACTGTTTTTT
TRBD2	TRBV11-2	-	TRBJ2-2	CASSWSGGENTGELFF	TGTGCCAGCAGCTGGAGCGGGGGGGAGAACACCGGGGAGCTGTTTTTT
TRBD1	TRBV30	once	TRBJ1-4	CAWSPGTGNEKLFF	TGTGCCTGGAGTCCCGGGACAGGGAATGAAAAACTGTTTTTT
TRBD2	TRBV30	-	TRBJ2-7	CAWSVGGAIHEQYF	TGTGCCTGGAGCGTCGGGGGGGCGATCCACGAGCAGTACTTC
TRBD1	TRBV29-1	once	TRBJ1-5	CSGRTGGDQPQHF	TGCAGCGGCAGGACAGGGGGGGATCAGCCCCAGCATTTT
-	TRBV29-1	-	TRBJ2-3	CSVRGALTDTQYF	TGCAGCGTTCGGGGGGCCCTCACAGATACGCAGTATTTT
-	TRBV5-1	-	TRBJ1-4	CASSSGTSNEKLFF	TGCGCCAGCAGCTCCGGGACTTCGAATGAAAAACTGTTTTTT
TRBD1	TRBV10-3	-	TRBJ1-1	CAISESTGPENTEAFF	TGTGCCATCAGTGAGTCGACAGGGCCGGAGAACACTGAAGCTTTCTTT
-	TRBV6-5	few	TRBJ2-5	CASTVGHSGQETQYF	TGTGCCAGCACCGTAGGCCATTCGGGGCAAGAGACCCAGTACTTC
-	TRBV9	few	TRBJ2-2	CASSVGLKNTGELFF	TGTGCCAGCAGCGTAGGACTGAAGAACACCGGGGAGCTGTTTTTT